One sample yielded the 5 T cell receptor beta chains listed below, sequenced in a study of vaccination effects on CD4 cells after COVID-19. Antigen specificity for these receptors is unknown. Some clones are missing from TCRdb's copy, which holds only in-frame ones; the method was immunoSEQ multiplex PCR. The table shows some 22,000 clones, with about 72% occurring only once. Antigen-specific CD4+ T cells were first expanded with viral peptide pools by the ViraFEST assay and only then sequenced. Isolating CD4+ T cells followed approximately 10 days of culture. The vaccine recipients had no prior SARS-CoV-2 infection, with negative nucleocapsid antibodies. The material was CD4+ T cells from PBMCs cultured with HCoV-OC43 spike peptides, obtained before COVID-19 vaccination. This sample's subset: HCoV-OC43 spike overlapping peptide pool stimulation. Receptor source: a human donor who received a COVID-19 vaccine.

This rearrangement joins TRBV18 to TRBJ2-2; no clear D gene. Trimming pared 0 bases from V and 3 bases from J, leaving 5 bases between. In germline, CDR1 is KGHSH, CDR2 LQKENI. This CDR3 comprises 14 residues. CDR3 loop: CASSPPSYTGELFF. The DNA for the CDR3 is TGTGCCAGCTCACCACCGTCCTACACCGGGGAGCTGTTTTTT.

The chain is built from TRBV5-1 and TRBJ2-7; D possibly uses TRBD1 or TRBD2 (6 bases each). This CDR3 is built from 15 residues. Per germline, CDR1 SGHRS and CDR2 YFSETQ. V was trimmed by 4 bases and J by 5 bases, leaving 19 bases between them. CDR3 loop: CASSTGPGALNEQYF. As DNA, the CDR3 is TGCGCCAGCAGCACCGGGCCGGGGGCGCTGAACGAGCAGTACTTC.

The V gene is TRBV25-1, the J gene TRBJ2-5; TRBD1 aligns across 7 bases. CDR3 length: 16 residues. V shed 3 bases, J shed 0 bases, and the junction held 7 bases outside the gene matches. Germline V gene lookup returns CDR1 MGHDK and CDR2 SYGVNS. The chain's CDR3 is CASSDTNRGNQETQYF. Written as DNA, the CDR3 is TGTGCCAGCAGTGACACAAACAGGGGTAACCAAGAGACCCAGTACTTC.

This chain joins TRBV2 and TRBJ1-4; tentatively, D is TRBD1 (6 bases). This CDR3 comprises 14 residues. Germline lookup yields CDR1 SNHLY and CDR2 FYNNEI. The V end lost 2 bases, the J end lost 8 bases, and 12 bases lay between the germline ends. The CDR3 loop is CASSELGAREKLFF. The CDR3 DNA reads TGTGCCAGCAGTGAACTGGGGGCAAGAGAAAAACTGTTTTTT.

The CDR3 DNA follows: TGTGCCAGCAGTTGGTCAGAGGGGGGCAACACTGAAGCTTTCTTT. Its protein product is CASSWSEGGNTEAFF. The chain links TRBV6-5 to TRBJ1-1; tentative D call: TRBD1 (6 bases). The germline V and J ends were trimmed by 4 bases and 2 bases, with 14 bases remaining between them. The CDR3 covers 15 residues. Per germline, CDR1 MNHEY and CDR2 SVGAGI.